This T cell receptor beta chain derives from a study of T cell responses to AZD1222 COVID-19 vaccine. Findings of the study overall: Close to half of spike-specific TCRs reportedly recognize unmutated variant regions. Spike-specific TCR depth and breadth grew after two AZD1222 doses. Females made up more of the donors, who were largely white British, and clonal diversity may have come out too low.

Regarding this clone: What it binds is unknown.

Only in-frame clones appear in the TCRdb table, and some are missing; sequencing was by immunoSEQ multiplex PCR. Here the sample spans tens of thousands of clones, 90% being singletons. The CDR3 loop spans 16 amino acids. Trimming removed 1 base from V and 5 bases from J, with 17 bases in between. The germline V gene encodes CDR1 SNHLY and CDR2 FYNNEI. The chain carries TRBV2 and TRBJ1-1; D ambiguous. Sequencing was performed on peripheral blood, taken 28 days after the second AZD1222 dose. This TCR derives from an adult who received the AZD1222 COVID-19 vaccine. In DNA form, the CDR3 reads TGTGCCAGCAGTGAAGGGGCGGGGTTTCTTAGTACTGAAGCTTTCTTT. As protein: CASSEGAGFLSTEAFF.